The T cell receptor beta chain described here comes from a study of intratumoral heterogeneity in liver cancer. General notes on the study: In the full cohort of 14 patients, the median age was about 60 years and the majority of patients were male. The full cohort included around 72 multiregional samples from about 14 HCC patients, consisting of 51 tumoral regions and approximately 20 adjacent nontumoral regions. The study combined RNA-seq, DNA sequencing, TCR-seq and SNP array data from multiple regions of hepatocellular carcinoma specimens to study intratumor heterogeneity. Overall study outcomes, separate from this receptor: A relatively low patient number and under-sampled tumor-infiltrating lymphocyte representation were acknowledged by the authors as limitations.

According to the germline V gene, CDR1 reads MNHEY and CDR2 reads SVGAGI. V lost 6 bases and J lost 0 bases; the stretch between them is 7 bases long. The CDR3 starts with the cysteine, ends with the phenylalanine, and has 13 residues. CDR3 DNA only is kept here, 39 bases in frame from base 1. All patients had early-stage hepatocellular carcinoma and received no therapy before surgical resection. None of the sampled areas showed macroscopic evidence of necrosis or hemorrhage. TCR sequencing (ImmunoSeq) was performed on multiple regions from a couple of patients. Each frozen resection tissue sample was taken at least 1 cm away from every other sample. Samples labelled N came from nontumoral liver tissue adjacent to the tumor. The DNeasy blood and tissue kit was used to extract genomic DNA from bulk tissue. The immunoSEQ assay was used to sequence TCR beta chain CDR3 regions from genomic DNA. Rearranged VDJ segments were amplified with primers that anneal to V and J segments. On the authors' methods: The ImmunoSeq Analyzer software was used to compute clonality and richness metrics. Differentially abundant clones between regions were identified using Fisher's exact test plus a beta-binomial method for added stringency. What TCRdb holds here is the immuneACCESS table cut down to in-frame rearrangements. Part of the clones is not present; checked against another copy, under half of the missing clones reflect an unresolved V gene, and the others are unexplained. V, J and clone size reflect that table, while D and trimming were determined from the DNA. For this sample the table gives 20,000 to 25,000 clones, of which about two thirds were detected only once. The ten largest clones capture 17% of the sample.

Note on this clone: Its recognized antigen is unknown. No much larger clone is present one base from it, and per-base qualities are unavailable.

The sequence was obtained from a woman between 65 and 79 years old with hepatocellular carcinoma. Sequencing used tumor-adjacent normal tissue, obtained before any cancer treatment. The chain is encoded by TRBV6-5 joined to TRBJ2-3; the D gene is unclear. The DNA reads TGTGCCAGCAGGACACCCAGCACAGATACGCAGTATTTT. Its protein reads: CASRTPSTDTQYF.